One and the same sample provided the 12 T cell receptor beta chains below, sequenced in a study of cytomegalovirus exposure and HLA in healthy donors. The repertoire was sequenced with immunoSEQ multiplex PCR; TCRdb's copy has only in-frame clones and lacks some. The profile shows roughly 52,000 clones, approximately 93% of them singletons. Sequences were obtained from PBMCs. Receptors originate from a woman aged 18-29 years in good health and CMV-seropositive.

J is TRBJ2-1 and V is TRBV25-1; weak D call: TRBD2 (6 bases). The CDR3 is made up of 15 amino acids. Germline assignment: CDR1 MGHDK and CDR2 SYGVNS. Between the trimmed V and J ends, which lost 6 bases and 0 bases, there was a span of 12 bases. In nucleotides, the CDR3 is TGTGCCAGCAGCCCGGCGGGGAGCTCCTACAATGAGCAGTTCTTC. The encoded protein is CASSPAGSSYNEQFF.

The rearrangement joins TRBV29-1 to TRBJ2-1; perhaps TRBD2 as D (7 bases). The germline gives CDR1 SQVTM, CDR2 ANQGSEA. V gave up 4 bases and J gave up 5 bases, with 18 bases separating them. The CDR3 has 15 amino acids. The DNA of the CDR3 is TGCAGCGTTGGGCATTTGGCGGGGGACAACAATGAGCAGTTCTTC. This gives the protein CSVGHLAGDNNEQFF.

CDR3 protein: CASSPGTVYNEKLFF. The CDR3 DNA sequence: TGCGCCAGCAGCCCGGGGACAGTTTATAATGAAAAACTGTTTTTT. The chain links TRBV4-3 to TRBJ1-4; 7 bases map to TRBD1. V lost 4 bases and J lost 4; bases outside the gene matches: 6. The CDR3 contains 15 residues. Germline loops: CDR1 LGHNA, CDR2 YSLEER.

The CDR3 DNA reads TGTGCCAGCAGTGATCATGGGGCTAGCGGGGGTTCAGATACGCAGTATTTT. Translated, it gives CASSDHGASGGSDTQYF. The V gene is TRBV2, the J gene TRBJ2-3; 10 nucleotides line up with TRBD2. The CDR3 is 17 amino acids. Per the germline V gene, CDR1 is SNHLY and CDR2 is FYNNEI. V lost 3 bases and J lost 4; bases outside the gene matches: 10.

V and J are TRBV15 and TRBJ1-1; a weak D match, TRBD1 (6 bases). Trimming removed 0 bases at V and 3 bases at J, with 11 bases between. The CDR3 spans 15 residues. Germline values: CDR1 LNHNV, CDR2 YYDKDF (reference sequence). In DNA, the CDR3 is TGTGCCACCAGCAGAGATCGTAGACAGGACACTGAAGCTTTCTTT. This codes for CATSRDRRQDTEAFF.

Of note for this clone: Mismatch with germline at one junction end may stem from a read error. This sequence joins TRBV7-9 and TRBJ2-7; 8 nucleotides match TRBD1. Germline CDR1 SEHNR, CDR2 FQNEAQ (reference sequence). The CDR3 sequence is 14 residues long. The CDR3 loop is CASSLSEGQGKAHF. CDR3 DNA sequence: TGTGCCAGCAGCCTATCGGAAGGACAGGGTAAGGCTCACTTC.

Concerning this clone: Germline is not matched at one junction end, which may reflect a read error. V is TRBV29-1 and J is TRBJ1-2, with D perhaps matching TRBD1 (6 bases). The CDR3 consists of 13 residues. Per the germline V gene, CDR1 is SQVTM and CDR2 is ANQGSEA. The CDR3 loop reads CSVEEGGRRGYTF. The CDR3 bases are TGCAGCGTCGAAGAGGGGGGGCGCCGGGGCTACACCTTC.

The genes are TRBV2 and TRBJ2-3; 11 nucleotides agree with TRBD2. V shed 9 bases and J 0 bases; nucleotides not matched to a gene: 11. CDR3 length: 17 residues. Germline V gives CDR1 SNHLY, CDR2 FYNNEI. The CDR3 spells CASNEDSGGGSTDTQYF. CDR3 bases: TGTGCCAGTAACGAGGATAGCGGGGGGGGTAGCACAGATACGCAGTATTTT.

This chain connects TRBV5-1 to TRBJ2-5, with 7 positions matching TRBD1. J was trimmed by 1 base and V by 4 bases; bases with no gene match: 4. Per the germline V gene, CDR1 is SGHRS and CDR2 is YFSETQ. The CDR3 contains 14 residues. CDR3 residues: CASSVGTVQETQYF. The CDR3 DNA reads as TGCGCCAGCAGCGTGGGGACAGTCCAAGAGACCCAGTACTTC. The full variable domain, completed using reference TRBV5-1 and TRBJ2-5, is KAGVTQTPRYLIKTRGQQVTLSCSPISGHRSVSWYQQTPGQGLQFLFEYFSETQRNKGNFPGRFSGRQFSNSRSEMNVSTLELGDSALYLCASSVGTVQETQYFGPGTRLLVL.

The chain recombines TRBV18 with TRBJ1-1; D is uncertain. CDR3 length: 11 amino acids. CDR1 KGHSH and CDR2 LQKENI come from the germline V gene. V lost 4 bases to trimming and J lost 2 bases, with 2 bases between them. In DNA, the CDR3 is TGTGCCAGCTCACTAAACACTGAAGCTTTCTTT. Amino acid sequence: CASSLNTEAFF.

V is TRBV5-5 and J is TRBJ2-7, with TRBD1 matching over 9 bases. The V segment lost 0 bases and the J segment 7 bases; nucleotides outside the gene matches: 8. CDR3 length: 15 amino acids. Germline V gene lookup returns CDR1 SGHKS and CDR2 YYEKEE (reference sequence). The CDR3 reads CASSLGWGQGIEQYF. In nucleotides, the CDR3 is TGTGCCAGCAGCTTGGGGTGGGGACAGGGAATAGAGCAGTACTTC.

This clone was seen a few times. The genes are TRBV10-1 and TRBJ1-2; D is undetermined. V lost 0 bases, J lost 4 bases, and 6 bases lay in between. The CDR3 covers 13 residues. Germline CDR1 and CDR2: WNHNN and SYGVQD (reference sequence). CDR3 sequence (DNA): TGCGCCAGCAGTGAGTCGGGGAGCTATGGCTACACCTTC. Its protein product is CASSESGSYGYTF.